Below, 4 T cell receptor beta chains from the same sample are listed, as sequenced in a study of shared clonotypes between healthy human individuals. The method was immunoSEQ multiplex PCR; TCRdb's version includes in-frame clones alone and lacks a portion of them. The profile covers roughly 2,500,000 clones, with approximately 93% appearing a single time and more than 0.35% taken by the ten largest. Material: naive CD4+ T cells from PBMCs. Subset noted: CD45RA+ positively selected. All receptors come from a man aged 18 to 29 in good health. Some clones in this sample may be carry-over from other donors' samples.

The chain combines TRBV19 with TRBJ1-1, with 8 nucleotides matching TRBD1. Germline V gene sequence: CDR1 LNHDA, CDR2 SQIVND (reference sequence). After removal of 6 bases from V and 6 bases from J, the junction contained 12 bases not matched to a gene. The CDR3 sequence is 15 residues long. In DNA form, the CDR3 reads TGTGCCAGTAGAGACTCCGACAGGGGCTTCTCTGAAGCTTTCTTT. Its protein product is CASRDSDRGFSEAFF.

The genes are TRBV7-3 and TRBJ2-1, with 10 bases aligning to TRBD2. V shed 5 bases and J 3 bases; nucleotides not matched to a gene: 4. The V gene's germline CDR1 is SGHTA and CDR2 FQGTGA. CDR3 length: 15 amino acids. CDR3 in DNA: TGTGCCAGCAGCCGAAGACTAGCGGGCTACAATGAGCAGTTCTTC. It translates to CASSRRLAGYNEQFF. The entire variable domain, with the rest obtained from reference TRBV7-3 and TRBJ2-1, is as follows: GAGVSQTPSNKVTEKGKYVELRCDPISGHTALYWYRQSLGQGPEFLIYFQGTGAADDSGLPNDRFFAVRPEGSVSTLKIQRTERGDSAVYLCASSRRLAGYNEQFFGPGTRLTVL.

The chain carries TRBV28 and TRBJ2-1; D assignment may be TRBD1 or TRBD2 (6 bases each). The V and J ends lost 3 bases and 6 bases respectively, with 15 bases between them. Germline V lookup: CDR1 MDHEN, CDR2 SYDVKM. This CDR3 is built from 15 residues. CDR3 in amino acids: CASSFEGEGGNEQFF. CDR3 sequence (DNA): TGTGCCAGCAGTTTCGAGGGAGAGGGGGGCAATGAGCAGTTCTTC.

The chain recombines TRBV5-1 with TRBJ2-7, with D perhaps matching TRBD2 (5 bases). The germline V gene encodes CDR1 SGHRS and CDR2 YFSETQ. V was clipped by 4 bases and J by 2 bases, with 13 bases between them. This CDR3 is built from 14 residues. DNA for the CDR3: TGCGCCAGCAGCCCCGGACGGGAAACCTACGAGCAGTACTTC. This codes for CASSPGRETYEQYF.